These 24 T cell receptor beta chains originate from one sample sequenced in a study of T cells in localized non-small cell lung cancer. The repertoire was sequenced with immunoSEQ multiplex PCR; TCRdb's copy has only in-frame clones and lacks some. The table records 53,000 or so clones, 90% to 95% of them present only once. This sample comprised peripheral blood, obtained before any cancer treatment. These receptors were taken from a man aged 40 to 69 with stage I lung adenocarcinoma.

The rearrangement uses TRBV30 and TRBJ2-5; TRBD2 aligns across 10 bases. The trim removed 2 bases at V and 2 bases at J, leaving 5 bases unmatched. The CDR3 spans 15 residues. The germline gives CDR1 GTSNPN, CDR2 SVGIG (reference sequence). The CDR3 coding sequence is TGTGCCTGGAGTTTCGGACTAGCGGAACAAGAGACCCAGTACTTC. Its protein product is CAWSFGLAEQETQYF.

This clone occurred once. The chain employs TRBV11-2 and TRBJ1-1, with 7 bases fitting TRBD1. Germline V gene lookup returns CDR1 SGHAT and CDR2 FQNNGV. After removal of 4 bases from V and 1 base from J, the junction contained 9 bases not matched to a gene. The CDR3 totals 16 residues. CDR3 region: CASSSSLQGRNTEAFF. CDR3 bases: TGTGCCAGCAGCTCGAGTTTACAGGGGCGGAACACTGAAGCTTTCTTT.

The chain links TRBV19 to TRBJ2-5, with 8 bases aligning to TRBD1. The DNA end is a closer match to TRBJ2-7, so the J assignment may be wrong. This CDR3 has 14 amino acids. Germline CDR1 reads LNHDA; CDR2 reads SQIVND (reference sequence). CDR3 sequence: CASSDQTGEGEQYF. The CDR3 region has the DNA TGTGCCAGTAGTGACCAGACAGGGGAAGGCGAGCAGTACTTC.

This sequence joins TRBV19 and TRBJ2-4; D may be TRBD1 (6 bases). This CDR3 is built from 17 residues. V was clipped by 3 bases and J by 4 bases, with 19 bases between them. Germline CDR1 reads LNHDA; CDR2 reads SQIVND (reference sequence). The CDR3 reads CASSMSGAFQEKNIQYF. The DNA of the CDR3 is TGTGCCAGTAGTATGTCAGGGGCGTTCCAGGAAAAAAACATTCAGTACTTC.

The chain combines TRBV2 with TRBJ2-7; 7 nucleotides agree with TRBD2. Germline CDR1 and CDR2: SNHLY and FYNNEI. J was trimmed by 1 base and V by 0 bases; bases with no gene match: 12. This CDR3 contains 18 residues. DNA of the CDR3: TGTGCCAGCAGTGAAGCGGGGATTTTTAGCGGGCCTTCCTACGAGCAGTACTTC. It codes for CASSEAGIFSGPSYEQYF.

V and J are TRBV14 and TRBJ2-1; D gene ambiguous. The V gene's germline CDR1 is SGHDN and CDR2 FVKESK. The germline V and J ends were trimmed by 4 bases and 8 bases, with 12 bases remaining between them. There are 13 residues in the CDR3. The CDR3 spells CASSPSLKDEQFF. The DNA for the CDR3 is TGTGCCAGCAGCCCCTCCTTGAAGGATGAGCAGTTCTTC.

As DNA, the CDR3 is TGTGCCAGCAGCGAATTTAGCGATCCCAGCACAGATACGCAGTATTTT. This encodes CASSEFSDPSTDTQYF. The rearrangement joins TRBV9 to TRBJ2-3; perhaps TRBD2 as D (5 bases). Germline V CDR1 and CDR2: SGDLS, YYNGEE. V lost 3 bases and J 0 bases, leaving 14 bases between the germline ends. CDR3 length: 16 residues.

J is TRBJ2-3 and V is TRBV7-8, with D possibly being TRBD1 (6 bases). The V gene lost 5 bases and the J gene lost 0 bases, with 18 bases spanning the gap. Germline V gene data show CDR1 as SGHVS and CDR2 as FQNEAQ. The CDR3 is 17 amino acids. CDR3 region: CASSREGRGPSTDTQYF. The CDR3 DNA follows: TGTGCCAGCAGCCGAGAGGGCAGGGGCCCCAGCACAGATACGCAGTATTTT.

This chain connects TRBV5-1 to TRBJ2-1; 9 bases agree with TRBD2. V lost 0 bases to trimming and J lost 3 bases; unmatched junction nucleotides: 7. This CDR3 has 17 residues. Germline V gene data show CDR1 as SGHRS and CDR2 as YFSETQ. The CDR3 protein is CASSLAGTSGRYNEQFF. DNA of the CDR3: TGCGCCAGCAGCTTGGCCGGTACTAGCGGGCGCTACAATGAGCAGTTCTTC. Combining the CDR3 with reference TRBV5-1 and TRBJ2-1 gives the whole variable domain KAGVTQTPRYLIKTRGQQVTLSCSPISGHRSVSWYQQTPGQGLQFLFEYFSETQRNKGNFPGRFSGRQFSNSRSEMNVSTLELGDSALYLCASSLAGTSGRYNEQFFGPGTRLTVL.

The V gene is TRBV6-5, the J gene TRBJ2-1; TRBD1 or TRBD2 may be the D gene (6 bases each). Germline V gene sequence: CDR1 MNHEY, CDR2 SVGAGI. Trimming left V 6 bases short and J 2 bases short, with 11 bases between. There are 14 residues in the CDR3. The CDR3 DNA reads as TGTGCCAGCAGACGAGGGGGGCCCTACAATGAGCAGTTCTTC. Encoded protein: CASRRGGPYNEQFF.

This clone was picked up many times. V is TRBV19 and J is TRBJ1-5; the match to TRBD1 covers 8 bases. CDR1 and CDR2 from the germline V gene are LNHDA and SQIVND (reference sequence). The CDR3 has 14 amino acids. V gave up 10 bases and J gave up 4 bases; unmatched junction bases: 9. The CDR3 sequence is CAIGPTGVNQPQHF. CDR3 DNA: TGTGCCATCGGTCCGACAGGGGTGAATCAGCCCCAGCATTTT.

V usage is TRBV6-5 and J usage is TRBJ2-7, with 8 bases lining up with TRBD1. From germline, CDR1 is MNHEY and CDR2 SVGAGI. V shed 5 bases, J shed 2 bases, and the junction held 5 bases outside the gene matches. The CDR3 sequence is 14 residues long. The CDR3 nucleotides are TGTGCCAGCAGTAACCGGGACAGGACCTACGAGCAGTACTTC. Translation: CASSNRDRTYEQYF.

The J gene is TRBJ1-5, the V gene TRBV30, with 7 nucleotides matching TRBD1. CDR3 length: 13 amino acids. Germline CDR1 is GTSNPN and CDR2 is SVGIG (reference sequence). Trimming removed 5 bases from V and 4 bases from J; junction bases left unmatched: 5. The CDR3 coding sequence is TGTGCCTGGGGGGCAGGGGGTAATCAGCCCCAGCATTTT. It yields the protein CAWGAGGNQPQHF.

The sample holds one count of this clone. The J gene is TRBJ2-1, the V gene TRBV10-3, with 12 positions matching TRBD2. CDR3 length: 16 residues. J was trimmed by 2 bases and V by 6 bases; bases with no gene match: 5. Per the germline V gene, CDR1 is ENHRY and CDR2 is SYGVKD. CDR3 nucleotide sequence: TGTGCCATCAGCCTAGCGGGAGGGGCCCCCTACAATGAGCAGTTCTTC. Translation gives CAISLAGGAPYNEQFF.

The chain has TRBV5-1 and TRBJ2-5; 9 bases fit TRBD2. The V gene's germline CDR1 is SGHRS and CDR2 YFSETQ. This CDR3 spans 15 amino acids. V was clipped by 2 bases and J by 5 bases; unmatched bases: 7. Here the CDR3 DNA reads TGCGCCAGCAGCTTAAGCGGGGGGCTGGCGGAGACCCAGTACTTC. This sequence encodes CASSLSGGLAETQYF.

This clone was picked up one time. The chain has TRBV9 and TRBJ2-1; 16 nucleotides match TRBD2. The J segment lost 0 bases and the V segment lost 4 bases, leaving 13 bases of the junction unmatched. This CDR3 has 21 residues. CDR1 and CDR2 from the germline V gene are SGDLS and YYNGEE. The CDR3 sequence is CASSLGLGLAGGPSSYNEQFF. The CDR3 DNA follows: TGTGCCAGCAGCCTAGGATTGGGACTAGCGGGAGGGCCCTCCTCCTACAATGAGCAGTTCTTC.

CDR3 coding DNA: TGTGCCAGCAGTGACGCCTCCTTTCCGCGCTCCTACAATGAGCAGTTCTTC. Protein product: CASSDASFPRSYNEQFF. This rearrangement joins TRBV6-1 to TRBJ2-1; the D is unclear. V lost 3 bases and J 0 bases, leaving 15 bases between the germline ends. Germline V lookup: CDR1 MNHNS, CDR2 SASEGT. The CDR3 length is 17 residues.

In its sample, this clone was seen once. The chain employs TRBV18 and TRBJ2-3; TRBD2 aligns across 9 bases. The CDR3 runs 17 residues. Germline CDR1 is KGHSH and CDR2 is LQKENI. V shed 2 bases, J shed 1 base, and the junction held 7 bases outside the gene matches. This CDR3 is CASSPKGRLAGTDTQYF. The CDR3 DNA is TGTGCCAGCTCACCAAAGGGGAGACTAGCGGGCACAGATACGCAGTATTTT.

DNA for the CDR3: TGTGCCAGCAGCTTAGGGGATTCAGCCTACGAGCAGTACTTC. It is translated as CASSLGDSAYEQYF. The rearrangement joins TRBV7-9 to TRBJ2-7; D is unclear. Germline CDR1 and CDR2: SEHNR and FQNEAQ (reference sequence). Trimming left V 1 base short and J 2 bases short, with 9 bases between. The CDR3 has 14 residues. The full variable domain, its missing parts supplied by reference TRBV7-9 and TRBJ2-7, is DTGVSQNPRHKITKRGQNVTFRCDPISEHNRLYWYRQTLGQGPEFLTYFQNEAQLEKSRLLSDRFSAERPKGSFSTLEIQRTEQGDSAMYLCASSLGDSAYEQYFGPGTRLTVT.

The V gene is TRBV6-5, the J gene TRBJ1-1, with 8 bases lining up with TRBD1. Trimming removed 6 bases from V and 4 bases from J; junction bases left unmatched: 7. The length of the CDR3 is 14 residues. CDR1 and CDR2 (germline): MNHEY, SVGAGI. This CDR3 reads CASSSTGVGTEAFF. Written as DNA, the CDR3 is TGTGCCAGCAGCTCGACAGGGGTGGGCACTGAAGCTTTCTTT.

This chain links TRBV11-2 with TRBJ2-1; TRBD1 agrees at 9 bases. There are 14 residues in the CDR3. V shed 5 bases, J shed 9 bases, and the junction held 8 bases outside the gene matches. Germline lookup yields CDR1 SGHAT and CDR2 FQNNGV. The CDR3 nucleotides are TGTGCCAGCAGCCAATTACAGGGGGCAAGTGAGCAGTTCTTC. This gives the protein CASSQLQGASEQFF. The entire variable domain, with the rest obtained from reference TRBV11-2 and TRBJ2-1, is as follows: EAGVAQSPRYKIIEKRQSVAFWCNPISGHATLYWYQQILGQGPKLLIQFQNNGVVDDSQLPKDRFSAERLKGVDSTLKIQPAKLEDSAVYLCASSQLQGASEQFFGPGTRLTVL.

The chain couples TRBV30 to TRBJ1-5; D gene unclear. The length of the CDR3 is 11 residues. Trimming stripped 5 bases from V and 5 bases from J, with 7 bases between. Germline loops: CDR1 GTSNPN, CDR2 SVGIG (reference sequence). This CDR3 is CAWGPYQPQHF. CDR3 nucleotide sequence: TGTGCCTGGGGCCCATATCAGCCCCAGCATTTT.

This clone was found once. V and J are TRBV5-1 and TRBJ2-2; D is ambiguous. This CDR3 comprises 12 residues. CDR1 is SGHRS and CDR2 is YFSETQ in the germline V gene. V dropped 5 bases and J dropped 2 bases, with 4 bases sitting between them. In DNA form, the CDR3 reads TGCGCCAGCAGGATCAACACCGGGGAGCTGTTTTTT. The encoded protein is CASRINTGELFF.

The chain couples TRBV10-3 to TRBJ2-2; the match to TRBD2 covers 15 bases. Germline V gives CDR1 ENHRY, CDR2 SYGVKD. This CDR3 comprises 17 residues. V shed 6 bases, J shed 6 bases, and the junction held 8 bases outside the gene matches. This CDR3 reads CAISRTSGRATPGELFF. CDR3 in DNA: TGTGCCATCAGCAGGACTAGCGGGAGGGCCACTCCCGGGGAGCTGTTTTTT.